A selection of T cell receptor beta chains follows, all from one sample in a study of cytomegalovirus exposure and HLA in healthy donors. Assay used: immunoSEQ multiplex PCR; TCRdb lists only in-frame clones, some missing. The sample yields some 68,000 clones, roughly 96% seen once. The sequencing input was PBMCs. The receptor source for this set is a man younger than 35 in good health and CMV-seronegative. CDR3s include the opening cysteine and the closing phenylalanine or tryptophan. Fields, in order: CDR3 protein, CDR3 DNA, D gene, J gene, V gene, clone size. D genes are given only for firm matches. Clone size is shown for a subset of rows, as once, few, many or a class of expanded clone.

CDR3: CASRGTGGWYDEQFF
DNA: TGTGCCAGCAGGGGAACAGGGGGTTGGTACGATGAGCAGTTCTTC
D: TRBD1
J: TRBJ2-1
V: TRBV7-9
size: NA

CDR3: CASSYSTRVHHTEAFF
DNA: TGTGCCAGCAGTTACTCGACTAGGGTCCACCACACTGAAGCTTTCTTT
D: NA
J: TRBJ1-1
V: TRBV6-5
size: NA

CDR3: CASSPLQGPYGYTF
DNA: TGTGCCAGCAGTCCCCTACAGGGACCCTATGGCTACACCTTC
D: NA
J: TRBJ1-2
V: TRBV27
size: NA

CDR3: CASSELGTGMIATNIQYF
DNA: TGTGCCAGCAGCGAACTTGGCACAGGGATGATAGCCACAAACATTCAGTACTTC
D: NA
J: TRBJ2-4
V: TRBV5-5
size: NA

CDR3: CASSWRLAGTSGANVLTF
DNA: TGCGCCAGCTCCTGGAGACTAGCGGGGACCTCTGGGGCCAACGTCCTGACTTTC
D: TRBD2
J: TRBJ2-6
V: TRBV5-1
size: NA

CDR3: CASSSGLTTGPFEQFF
DNA: TGTGCCAGCAGCTCAGGGCTCACGACAGGGCCTTTTGAGCAGTTCTTC
D: TRBD1
J: TRBJ2-1
V: TRBV7-9
size: NA

CDR3: CAISGQENTEAFF
DNA: TGTGCCATCAGTGGACAGGAGAACACTGAAGCTTTCTTT
D: NA
J: TRBJ1-1
V: TRBV10-3
size: NA

CDR3: CSVDGVAGVDEQFF
DNA: TGCAGCGTTGATGGTGTAGCGGGAGTCGATGAGCAGTTCTTC
D: TRBD2
J: TRBJ2-1
V: TRBV29-1
size: NA

CDR3: CASSMDTRGYEQYF
DNA: TGTGCCAGTAGTATGGACACTCGAGGCTACGAGCAGTACTTC
D: NA
J: TRBJ2-7
V: TRBV19
size: NA

CDR3: CASTPTANTEAFF
DNA: TGTGCCAGCACACCGACAGCAAACACTGAAGCTTTCTTT
D: NA
J: TRBJ1-1
V: TRBV25-1
size: NA

CDR3: CASSQSGNEQYF
DNA: TGTGCCAGCAGCCAATCCGGGAACGAGCAGTACTTC
D: NA
J: TRBJ2-7
V: TRBV14
size: NA

CDR3: CASSRDKLNTEAFF
DNA: TGTGCCAGCAGCAGGGACAAATTGAACACTGAAGCTTTCTTT
D: NA
J: TRBJ1-1
V: TRBV2
size: NA

CDR3: CASSLQGAGEKLFF
DNA: TGTGCCAGCAGTTTACAGGGGGCCGGGGAAAAACTGTTTTTT
D: TRBD1
J: TRBJ1-4
V: TRBV2
size: NA

CDR3: CASSLGGITGELFF
DNA: TGTGCCAGCAGCTTAGGAGGCATCACCGGGGAGCTGTTTTTT
D: NA
J: TRBJ2-2
V: TRBV7-9
size: NA

CDR3: CASSSNRGAPDTQYF
DNA: TGTGCCAGCAGCTCAAACAGGGGAGCCCCAGATACGCAGTATTTT
D: TRBD1
J: TRBJ2-3
V: TRBV7-9
size: NA

CDR3: CASSLQDQPQHF
DNA: TGTGCCAGCAGTCTACAGGATCAGCCCCAGCATTTT
D: NA
J: TRBJ1-5
V: TRBV7-9
size: NA

CDR3: CASSYDSGIPYEQYF
DNA: TGTGCCAGCAGTTACGATAGCGGGATTCCCTACGAGCAGTACTTC
D: TRBD2
J: TRBJ2-7
V: TRBV6-5
size: NA

CDR3: CASSVGLAGEETQYF
DNA: TGTGCCAGCAGCGTGGGACTAGCGGGAGAAGAGACCCAGTACTTC
D: TRBD2
J: TRBJ2-5
V: TRBV9
size: NA

CDR3: CASSSERVSYNEQFF
DNA: TGCGCCAGCAGCTCTGAGCGGGTTTCCTACAATGAGCAGTTCTTC
D: NA
J: TRBJ2-1
V: TRBV5-1
size: once

CDR3: CASREQISGNTIYF
DNA: TGTGCCAGCAGGGAACAGATCTCTGGAAACACCATATATTTT
D: NA
J: TRBJ1-3
V: TRBV6-6
size: NA

CDR3: CASSRDRGTTEAFF
DNA: TGTGCCAGCAGCCGGGACAGGGGGACCACTGAAGCTTTCTTT
D: TRBD1
J: TRBJ1-1
V: TRBV11-3
size: NA

CDR3: CASSQGQTGTDTQYF
DNA: TGTGCCAGCAGCCAGGGACAGACTGGGACAGATACGCAGTATTTT
D: TRBD1
J: TRBJ2-3
V: TRBV4-2
size: NA

CDR3: CASSKASGGDTQYF
DNA: TGTGCCAGCAGCAAAGCTAGCGGTGGAGATACGCAGTATTTT
D: TRBD2
J: TRBJ2-3
V: TRBV5-4
size: NA

CDR3: CASTHRASSGNTIYF
DNA: TGTGCCAGCACGCACAGGGCTAGCTCTGGAAACACCATATATTTT
D: NA
J: TRBJ1-3
V: TRBV5-5
size: NA

CDR3: CATSPGQGAEAFF
DNA: TGTGCCACCTCTCCGGGACAGGGGGCTGAAGCTTTCTTT
D: TRBD1
J: TRBJ1-1
V: TRBV6-4
size: NA

CDR3: CASSHPDSHYGYTF
DNA: TGTGCCAGCAGCCACCCCGACAGCCATTATGGCTACACCTTC
D: NA
J: TRBJ1-2
V: TRBV28
size: NA

CDR3: CASSLTYWDRLNTEAFF
DNA: TGTGCCAGCAGCTTAACGTATTGGGACAGGTTGAACACTGAAGCTTTCTTT
D: TRBD1
J: TRBJ1-1
V: TRBV11-3
size: NA

CDR3: CASSSVGQGDPYEQYF
DNA: TGTGCCAGCAGTTCGGTCGGACAGGGGGATCCCTACGAGCAGTACTTC
D: TRBD1
J: TRBJ2-7
V: TRBV6-6
size: NA

CDR3: CASSHSPEGAGTEAFF
DNA: TGTGCCAGCAGCCATAGCCCGGAGGGCGCCGGCACTGAAGCTTTCTTT
D: NA
J: TRBJ1-1
V: TRBV7-6
size: NA

CDR3: CAWRTGTHYNEQFF
DNA: TGTGCCTGGAGGACCGGGACTCACTACAATGAGCAGTTCTTC
D: NA
J: TRBJ2-1
V: TRBV30
size: NA

CDR3: CASNRRTLGEQYF
DNA: TGTGCCAGCAATAGAAGGACATTAGGCGAGCAGTACTTC
D: NA
J: TRBJ2-7
V: TRBV2
size: NA

CDR3: CASSFLSYEQYF
DNA: TGTGCCAGCAGTTTTTTGAGTTACGAGCAGTACTTC
D: NA
J: TRBJ2-7
V: TRBV27
size: NA

CDR3: CASSLMGTSGETQYF
DNA: TGTGCCAGCAGCTTGATGGGGACTAGCGGAGAGACCCAGTACTTC
D: TRBD2
J: TRBJ2-5
V: TRBV5-6
size: NA

CDR3: CASSLFVGGSTDTQYF
DNA: TGTGCCAGCAGTTTATTTGTGGGAGGGTCCACAGATACGCAGTATTTT
D: TRBD2
J: TRBJ2-3
V: TRBV27
size: NA

CDR3: CASTWGGGSAEAFF
DNA: TGTGCCAGCACCTGGGGGGGTGGAAGCGCTGAAGCTTTCTTT
D: NA
J: TRBJ1-1
V: TRBV27
size: once

CDR3: CACGDRQYNEQFF
DNA: TGTGCCTGCGGGGACAGACAATACAATGAGCAGTTCTTC
D: NA
J: TRBJ2-1
V: TRBV19
size: NA

CDR3: CASSQVGTGGASSEAFF
DNA: TGCGCCAGCAGCCAAGTCGGGACAGGGGGCGCATCCTCTGAAGCTTTCTTT
D: TRBD1
J: TRBJ1-1
V: TRBV4-1
size: NA

CDR3: CASSSPFTGDTEAFF
DNA: TGTGCCAGCAGTTCCCCATTTACAGGGGATACTGAAGCTTTCTTT
D: TRBD1
J: TRBJ1-1
V: TRBV28
size: NA

CDR3: CASSGGQGSDEQFF
DNA: TGTGCCAGCAGCGGTGGACAGGGCTCGGATGAGCAGTTCTTC
D: TRBD1
J: TRBJ2-1
V: TRBV9
size: NA

CDR3: CASSPLDLGSPPGEKLFF
DNA: TGTGCCAGCAGTCCCCTGGATCTGGGGAGCCCCCCGGGTGAAAAACTGTTTTTT
D: NA
J: TRBJ1-4
V: TRBV27
size: NA

CDR3: CASSSQPGLYEQYF
DNA: TGTGCCAGCAGTTCCCAACCGGGACTATACGAGCAGTACTTC
D: TRBD2
J: TRBJ2-7
V: TRBV28
size: NA

CDR3: CASSPTTGGAYNEQFF
DNA: TGTGCCAGCAGCCCAACTACAGGGGGCGCCTACAATGAGCAGTTCTTC
D: TRBD1
J: TRBJ2-1
V: TRBV11-3
size: NA

CDR3: CASSFSGTGGTEAFF
DNA: TGTGCCAGCAGTTTTTCCGGGACAGGGGGCACTGAAGCTTTCTTT
D: TRBD1
J: TRBJ1-1
V: TRBV27
size: NA

CDR3: CASSSTSGTWETQYF
DNA: TGTGCCAGCAGCTCAACTAGCGGGACTTGGGAGACCCAGTACTTC
D: TRBD2
J: TRBJ2-5
V: TRBV7-3
size: NA

CDR3: CASSPTGGYYGYTF
DNA: TGTGCCAGCAGTCCCACAGGGGGGTACTATGGCTACACCTTC
D: TRBD1
J: TRBJ1-2
V: TRBV27
size: NA

CDR3: CASSFGTGDPYNSPLHF
DNA: TGTGCCAGCAGTTTTGGCACAGGGGACCCTTATAATTCACCCCTCCACTTT
D: TRBD1
J: TRBJ1-6
V: TRBV28
size: NA

CDR3: CSVTMTLGQPQHF
DNA: TGCAGCGTGACTATGACTTTGGGGCAGCCCCAGCATTTT
D: NA
J: TRBJ1-5
V: TRBV29-1
size: NA

CDR3: CASSVGGGADYGYTF
DNA: TGTGCCAGCAGCGTAGGGGGAGGGGCGGACTATGGCTACACCTTC
D: NA
J: TRBJ1-2
V: TRBV9
size: NA

CDR3: CASSLKGEAGYTF
DNA: TGTGCCAGCAGCCTTAAGGGGGAAGCTGGCTACACCTTC
D: NA
J: TRBJ1-2
V: TRBV5-6
size: NA

CDR3: CASSPGQGAFEQYF
DNA: TGCGCCAGCAGCCCGGGACAGGGGGCTTTCGAGCAGTACTTC
D: TRBD1
J: TRBJ2-7
V: TRBV4-1
size: NA

CDR3: CASTWDTNYGYTF
DNA: TGTGCCAGTACCTGGGACACCAACTATGGCTACACCTTC
D: NA
J: TRBJ1-2
V: TRBV19
size: NA

CDR3: CASGTGDYEQYF
DNA: TGTGCCAGCGGGACAGGGGACTACGAGCAGTACTTC
D: TRBD1
J: TRBJ2-7
V: TRBV28
size: NA

CDR3: CASSKGGEAYEQYF
DNA: TGTGCCAGTAGTAAAGGGGGCGAGGCCTACGAGCAGTACTTC
D: TRBD1
J: TRBJ2-7
V: TRBV19
size: NA

CDR3: CASRAGTGGYEQYF
DNA: TGTGCCAGCAGAGCCGGGACAGGGGGTTACGAGCAGTACTTC
D: TRBD1
J: TRBJ2-7
V: TRBV2
size: NA